These T cell receptor beta chains were read from a single sample in a study of blood T cell repertoires in COVID-19. The table came from immunoSEQ multiplex PCR; TCRdb's copy has only in-frame clones and leaves some out. This table has over 70,000 clones, about nine tenths appearing once. Sequencing input: peripheral blood. These receptors all stem from a human donor in a cohort sampled during active COVID-19. Both conserved end residues are trimmed from each CDR3.

CDR3 protein,V gene,J gene
ASSLRRGWGYGYT,TRBV28,TRBJ1-2
ASSPGLAGVYEQF,TRBV9,TRBJ2-1
ASSIRTGLDTEAF,TRBV19,TRBJ1-1
ASRPLAGVVEQF,TRBV27,TRBJ2-1
ASSRTSGRGDEQF,TRBV18,TRBJ2-1
ASSQDASGQGYQPQH,TRBV3-1/TRBV3-2,TRBJ1-5
ASRESTPDQPQH,TRBV28,TRBJ1-5
ASPGGCYEQY,TRBV23-1,TRBJ2-7
ASSSGTSGIDRNTGELF,TRBV5-8,TRBJ2-2
AAEGTVGLAEQY,TRBV30,TRBJ2-7
ASSLKPYLNTEAF,TRBV27,TRBJ1-1
ASSLAQIEQF,TRBV5-1,TRBJ2-1
ASSRQTYEQY,TRBV18,TRBJ2-7
ASRDTYEQY,TRBV6-6,TRBJ2-7
ASSPIGDTQY,TRBV7-6,TRBJ2-3
ASSRSGLWNTGELF,TRBV7-9,TRBJ2-2
ASSMSGGIVNEQF,TRBV19,TRBJ2-1
ASSSHLSNYGYT,TRBV28,TRBJ1-2
ASRGSHGAGELF,TRBV3-1/TRBV3-2,TRBJ2-2
ASSFRTGSSYNEQF,TRBV5-1,TRBJ2-1
ASSQGGLAGRDEQF,TRBV28,TRBJ2-1
ASSYRGRVTKNIQY,TRBV28,TRBJ2-4
ASSHRNRGRGTEAF,TRBV5-1,TRBJ1-1
ASSSYGQGGEQF,TRBV27,TRBJ2-1
ASSEVGGTGEIYGYT,TRBV6-1,TRBJ1-2
ASSQRGRDEQF,TRBV3-1/TRBV3-2,TRBJ2-1
ASSGEGGGYEQY,TRBV2,TRBJ2-7
ASSFAGVNTEAF,TRBV7-9,TRBJ1-1
ASTREGVNNIQY,TRBV6-5,TRBJ2-4
ASRFLGRGNTIY,TRBV6-5,TRBJ1-3
ASSLTGDTEAF,TRBV11-3,TRBJ1-1
ASSSRQPTLQETQY,TRBV5-8,TRBJ2-5
ASSQDRPSEGGSGANVLT,TRBV3-1/TRBV3-2,TRBJ2-6
ASSSGGTSGLEQY,TRBV5-1,TRBJ2-7
ASSFNRDEGYT,TRBV7-2,TRBJ1-2
ASSPRRLRGAVEAF,TRBV18,TRBJ1-1
ASSPQGTLNEKLF,TRBV2,TRBJ1-4
ASSHLNRAGANVLT,TRBV19,TRBJ2-6
ASSLDGNYEQY,TRBV27,TRBJ2-7
AISEGSSGSNNGQY,TRBV10-3,TRBJ2-7